One sample yielded the 31 T cell receptor beta chains listed below, sequenced in a study of blood T cell repertoires in COVID-19. Profiling relied on immunoSEQ multiplex PCR, and the TCRdb table lists in-frame clones only, not all of them. The sample lists about 94,000 clones, roughly 80% occurring once. The sequencing sample was made of peripheral blood. The receptors stem from a human donor in a cohort sampled during active COVID-19.

The rearrangement links TRBV9 to TRBJ2-7; 11 nucleotides match TRBD2. Germline loops: CDR1 SGDLS, CDR2 YYNGEE. With 0 bases clipped from V and 7 bases from J, the junction kept 3 bases outside the gene matches. This CDR3 is 14 amino acids long. The CDR3 is CASSVVAGGREQYF. CDR3 sequence (DNA): TGTGCCAGCAGCGTAGTAGCGGGAGGGAGGGAGCAGTACTTC.

This chain joins TRBV5-1 and TRBJ1-2; TRBD1 aligns across 9 bases. The germline CDR1 and CDR2 sequences are SGHRS and YFSETQ. There are 15 residues in the CDR3. Trimming at V came to 0 bases and at J to 6 bases, leaving 6 bases not matched to a gene. CDR3 sequence: CASSLGGTGNHGYTF. The CDR3 DNA reads as TGCGCCAGCAGCTTGGGGGGGACAGGGAACCATGGCTACACCTTC.

This clone rates as medium-sized (0.01 to 0.1%). The J gene is TRBJ1-2, the V gene TRBV27; TRBD1 might be the D (6 bases). CDR3 size: 14 residues. V shed 5 bases and J shed 4 bases, with 14 bases lying between them. From germline, CDR1 is MNHEY and CDR2 SMNVEV (reference sequence). The CDR3 DNA is TGTGCCAGCAGTCCAAGGACAGACCTCTATGGCTACACCTTC. Translated: CASSPRTDLYGYTF.

The chain is built from TRBV2 and TRBJ2-7; D gene ambiguous. Per the germline V gene, CDR1 is SNHLY and CDR2 is FYNNEI. The CDR3 covers 11 residues. Trimming took off 7 bases at V and 7 bases at J, with 11 bases between the two ends. The CDR3 nucleotides read TGTGCCAGCACGGAGCTCGGGGAGCAGTACTTC. Translating it yields CASTELGEQYF. Combining the CDR3 with reference TRBV2 and TRBJ2-7 gives the whole variable domain EPEVTQTPSHQVTQMGQEVILRCVPISNHLYFYWYRQILGQKVEFLVSFYNNEISEKSEIFDDQFSVERPDGSNFTLKIRSTKLEDSAMYFCASTELGEQYFGPGTRLTVT.

V is TRBV4-1 and J is TRBJ2-7; 9 nucleotides agree with TRBD2. Germline CDR1 reads MGHRA; CDR2 reads YSYEKL. V lost 1 base and J lost 0; bases outside the gene matches: 4. The CDR3 is 16 amino acids. The CDR3 is CASSQGLAGSSYEQYF. As DNA, the CDR3 is TGCGCCAGCAGCCAAGGCCTAGCGGGGAGCTCCTACGAGCAGTACTTC.

This clone was counted only a few times. The chain carries TRBV4-2 and TRBJ2-7; D gene unclear. V was cut by 0 bases and J by 4 bases, with 13 bases left in between. This CDR3 is 15 amino acids long. CDR1 and CDR2 from the germline V gene are LGHNA and YNFKEQ. The CDR3 region has the DNA TGTGCCAGCAGCCAAGACCGGTTCCCGTCGTACGAGCAGTACTTC. Translating gives CASSQDRFPSYEQYF.

This chain uses TRBV11-1 with TRBJ2-7; 9 bases are shared with TRBD1. The CDR3 runs 16 residues. Trimming removed 5 bases from V and 7 bases from J; junction bases left unmatched: 15. Per germline, CDR1 SGHAT and CDR2 FQDESV (reference sequence). The CDR3 here is CASSTYYAGQGGEQYF. The CDR3 DNA reads as TGTGCCAGCAGCACGTACTACGCGGGACAGGGAGGAGAGCAGTACTTC.

The V gene is TRBV7-2, the J gene TRBJ2-5; D may be TRBD2 (7 bases). Trimming took off 0 bases at V and 1 base at J, with 9 bases between the two ends. Looked up from germline, CDR1 is SGHTA and CDR2 is FQGNSA. The CDR3 is 15 residues long. The CDR3 region has the DNA TGTGCCAGCAGCTTAGCGGGGGGGGCCCAAGAGACCCAGTACTTC. Translating gives CASSLAGGAQETQYF.

This clone was seen once. V gene TRBV11-2 combines with J gene TRBJ2-7, with D possibly being TRBD1 (6 bases). Per the germline V gene, CDR1 is SGHAT and CDR2 is FQNNGV. CDR3 length equals 16 residues. The V gene lost 5 bases and the J gene lost 0 bases, with 17 bases spanning the gap. CDR3 in amino acids: CASSDPGQLISYEQYF. The CDR3 bases are TGTGCCAGCAGCGACCCCGGACAGTTAATCTCCTACGAGCAGTACTTC.

CDR3 sequence (DNA): TGTGCCAGCTCACCTGGGACAGCTAATTCACCCCTCCACTTT. Translated: CASSPGTANSPLHF. The chain joins TRBV18 to TRBJ1-6; TRBD1 matches at 7 bases. Germline CDR1 and CDR2: KGHSH and LQKENI. Trimming removed 3 bases from V and 6 bases from J; junction bases left unmatched: 2. CDR3 length equals 14 residues. The full variable domain, rest sourced from reference TRBV18 and TRBJ1-6, is NAGVMQNPRHLVRRRGQEARLRCSPMKGHSHVYWYRQLPEEGLKFMVYLQKENIIDESGMPKERFSAEFPKEGPSILRIQQVVRGDSAAYFCASSPGTANSPLHFGNGTRLTVT.

The chain recombines TRBV4-2 with TRBJ1-1; TRBD1 aligns across 9 bases. Per germline, CDR1 LGHNA and CDR2 YNFKEQ. Trimming cost V 1 base and J 4 bases; bases outside gene matches: 7. This CDR3 is 16 amino acids long. The CDR3 DNA reads TGTGCCAGCAGCCAAGCTAGGACAGGGGAGGGCACTGAAGCTTTCTTT. Translation gives CASSQARTGEGTEAFF.

This chain joins TRBV23-1 and TRBJ2-7; 8 bases agree with TRBD2. Being an ORF, TRBV23-1 has a function that is uncertain. The CDR3 runs to 15 residues. The V segment lost 8 bases and the J segment 5 bases; nucleotides outside the gene matches: 14. CDR3 bases: TGCGCCAGCGAGTGGAGGCCCGGGACTAGTAACGAGCAGTACTTC. This codes for CASEWRPGTSNEQYF.

The genes are TRBV27 and TRBJ1-2, with D possibly matching TRBD1 (5 bases). This CDR3 region has 13 residues. Per germline, CDR1 MNHEY and CDR2 SMNVEV (reference sequence). V gave up 4 bases and J gave up 7 bases, with 13 bases separating them. The DNA for the CDR3 is TGTGCCAGCAGTTCAAGTCAGGGTCTTGGCTACACCTTC. Protein: CASSSSQGLGYTF.

The gene calls are TRBV5-4 and TRBJ2-7; TRBD2 agrees at 8 bases. V gave up 3 bases and J gave up 2 bases; unmatched junction bases: 7. CDR3 length equals 15 residues. CDR1 SGHNT and CDR2 YYREEE come from the germline V gene (reference sequence). The CDR3 loop is CASSSRSSGTYEQYF. DNA of the CDR3: TGTGCCAGCAGCTCAAGGAGTAGCGGGACCTACGAGCAGTACTTC. Full variable domain (rest looked up from reference TRBV5-4 and TRBJ2-7): ETGVTQSPTHLIKTRGQQVTLRCSSQSGHNTVSWYQQALGQGPQFIFQYYREEENGRGNFPPRFSGLQFPNYSSELNVNALELDDSALYLCASSSRSSGTYEQYFGPGTRLTVT.

The chain employs TRBV5-1 and TRBJ2-5; TRBD2 matches 15 bases. The CDR3 sequence is 16 residues long. CDR1 is SGHRS, CDR2 YFSETQ, per germline. The trim removed 7 bases at V and 4 bases at J, leaving 8 bases unmatched. CDR3 protein: CASGTRTSGRGETQYF. The CDR3 DNA follows: TGCGCCAGCGGCACTCGGACTAGCGGGAGGGGAGAGACCCAGTACTTC.

The sample holds a few counts of this clone. The chain is built from TRBV7-8 and TRBJ2-5, with D perhaps TRBD2 (6 bases). The V gene's germline CDR1 is SGHVS and CDR2 FQNEAQ. This CDR3 comprises 14 residues. Trimming stripped 4 bases from V and 6 bases from J, with 15 bases between. CDR3 region: CASSSQTSTKTQYF. CDR3 DNA sequence: TGTGCCAGCAGCTCGCAAACTAGCACGAAGACCCAGTACTTC.

The table lists this clone with a count of one. The chain combines TRBV10-3 with TRBJ1-2; no clear D. The CDR3 is 14 residues long. V was trimmed by 2 bases and J by 4 bases, leaving 11 bases between them. Germline CDR1 is ENHRY and CDR2 is SYGVKD. As DNA, the CDR3 is TGTGCCATCAGTGAGGTGGGGAGTATCTATGGCTACACCTTC. Translation gives CAISEVGSIYGYTF.

This chain joins TRBV19 and TRBJ1-2; weak D call: TRBD1 (6 bases). Germline lookup yields CDR1 LNHDA and CDR2 SQIVND (reference sequence). The CDR3 covers 12 residues. The germline V and J ends were trimmed by 5 bases and 14 bases, with 18 bases remaining between them. CDR3 amino acids: CASSPWDTRQTF. DNA of the CDR3: TGTGCCAGTAGTCCCTGGGACACCCGACAAACCTTC.

The chain combines TRBV19 with TRBJ1-3; D uncertain. Germline V gives CDR1 LNHDA, CDR2 SQIVND (reference sequence). V was pared by 6 bases and J by 0 bases, with 6 bases between. This CDR3 is 13 amino acids long. CDR3 DNA: TGTGCCAGTAGAACAGCCTCTGGAAACACCATATATTTT. Translation gives CASRTASGNTIYF.

The chain combines TRBV7-9 with TRBJ2-2, with D perhaps TRBD1 (5 bases). Germline V gene lookup returns CDR1 SEHNR and CDR2 FQNEAQ (reference sequence). V was clipped by 1 base and J by 5 bases, with 14 bases between them. This CDR3 is built from 16 residues. CDR3 bases: TGTGCCAGCAGCTTAGGCCGAAGGGGTCGAACCGGGGAGCTGTTTTTT. It yields the protein CASSLGRRGRTGELFF.

V gene TRBV6-5 combines with J gene TRBJ1-5; unclear D gene. V shed 7 bases and J shed 1 base, with 14 bases lying between them. Germline V lookup: CDR1 MNHEY, CDR2 SVGAGI. The CDR3 spans 15 residues. This chain's CDR3 is CASKLHPLSNQPQHF. The CDR3 DNA is TGTGCCAGCAAACTCCACCCTTTGAGCAATCAGCCCCAGCATTTT.

The chain uses TRBV5-1 and TRBJ2-7, with 9 bases matching TRBD1. Germline V gene sequence: CDR1 SGHRS, CDR2 YFSETQ. The CDR3 spans 14 residues. V lost 4 bases and J lost 4; bases outside the gene matches: 6. The CDR3 region is CASSPGDRAYEQYF. In DNA form, the CDR3 reads TGCGCCAGCAGCCCTGGGGACAGGGCTTACGAGCAGTACTTC.

This clone was detected only once. This sequence joins TRBV12-3 or TRBV12-4 and TRBJ1-1; no reliable D call. There are 13 residues in the CDR3. With 1 base removed from V and 4 bases from J, the gap between germline ends came to 7 bases. The CDR3 spells CASSLDGATEAFF. CDR3 DNA sequence: TGTGCCAGCAGTTTAGACGGAGCCACTGAAGCTTTCTTT.

This clone was observed once. The chain couples TRBV27 to TRBJ1-2, with no clear D. The CDR3 covers 12 residues. The V gene lost 3 bases and the J gene lost 5 bases, with 7 bases spanning the gap. Germline V gene lookup returns CDR1 MNHEY and CDR2 SMNVEV (reference sequence). CDR3 nucleotide sequence: TGTGCCAGCAGTTTCAACGGGTATGGCTACACCTTC. Translating it yields CASSFNGYGYTF.

The chain joins TRBV9 to TRBJ2-7; TRBD2 agrees at 11 bases. V lost 3 bases and J lost 4; bases outside the gene matches: 12. CDR3 length: 17 residues. CDR1 is SGDLS, CDR2 YYNGEE, per germline. The CDR3, as DNA: TGTGCCAGCAGCGCCGGGTTTACTAGCGGGAGTATTTACGAGCAGTACTTC. Protein: CASSAGFTSGSIYEQYF. Filled out from reference TRBV9 and TRBJ2-7, the complete variable domain reads DSGVTQTPKHLITATGQRVTLRCSPRSGDLSVYWYQQSLDQGLQFLIQYYNGEERAKGNILERFSAQQFPDLHSELNLSSLELGDSALYFCASSAGFTSGSIYEQYFGPGTRLTVT.

In this sample, this clone turned up once. V usage is TRBV10-3 and J usage is TRBJ2-1; 7 nucleotides match TRBD1. The germline V gene encodes CDR1 ENHRY and CDR2 SYGVKD. V shed 10 bases, J shed 0 bases, and the junction held 12 bases outside the gene matches. The CDR3 has 16 amino acids. CDR3 sequence reads: CATSRQGGSSYNEQFF. The CDR3 bases are TGTGCCACATCACGACAGGGTGGAAGCTCCTACAATGAGCAGTTCTTC.

This chain joins TRBV4-1 and TRBJ2-7; 11 bases fit TRBD2. Germline V lookup: CDR1 MGHRA, CDR2 YSYEKL. V dropped 3 bases and J dropped 2; count of bases not matched to a gene: 6. This CDR3 is built from 16 residues. CDR3 DNA: TGCGCCAGCAGCCAGAAACTAGCGGGAGTGCCCTACGAGCAGTACTTC. Translated: CASSQKLAGVPYEQYF.

V and J are TRBV11-2 and TRBJ1-3; D possibly corresponds to TRBD1 (6 bases). Trimming removed 5 bases at V and 2 bases at J, with 10 bases between. The CDR3 loop spans 14 amino acids. Germline lookup yields CDR1 SGHAT and CDR2 FQNNGV. The CDR3 nucleotides read TGTGCCAGCAGCCTAGCAGGGGCTGGAAACACCATATATTTT. Protein: CASSLAGAGNTIYF. The variable domain in full, completed from reference TRBV11-2 and TRBJ1-3, reads EAGVAQSPRYKIIEKRQSVAFWCNPISGHATLYWYQQILGQGPKLLIQFQNNGVVDDSQLPKDRFSAERLKGVDSTLKIQPAKLEDSAVYLCASSLAGAGNTIYFGEGSWLTVV.

This clone was observed a few times. This sample also contains other DNA sequences that code for the same CDR3. The chain carries TRBV2 and TRBJ1-3; D gene ambiguous. The CDR3 totals 14 residues. Germline CDR1 SNHLY, CDR2 FYNNEI. Trimming cost V 2 bases and J 1 base, with 6 bases left between them. CDR3 sequence: CASSEPRSGNTIYF. The DNA for the CDR3 is TGTGCCAGCAGTGAACCGCGGTCTGGAAACACCATATATTTT.

The chain joins TRBV29-1 to TRBJ2-5, with D possibly being TRBD2 (5 bases). The CDR3 is 10 amino acids. Germline V lookup: CDR1 SQVTM, CDR2 ANQGSEA. The ends were cut back, 7 bases at V and 4 bases at J, with 7 bases in the middle. CDR3 region: CSAGGETQYF. CDR3 bases: TGCAGCGCTGGAGGAGAGACCCAGTACTTC.

The genes are TRBV25-1 and TRBJ1-5; D gene ambiguous. There are 16 residues in the CDR3. Trimming took off 5 bases at V and 8 bases at J, with 22 bases between the two ends. The V gene's germline CDR1 is MGHDK and CDR2 SYGVNS. DNA of the CDR3: TGTGCCAGCAGTTATTTACAAGACGGCGGTAGTAAGCCCCAGCATTTT. It translates to CASSYLQDGGSKPQHF.